This section outlines one TCR beta chain sequence together with its context. What antigen it recognizes has not been identified. No much larger clone exists at a distance of one base, and base qualities are not known. The CDR3 has 17 amino acids, counting the end cysteine and phenylalanine. The entry retains the CDR3 DNA only, 51 bases that are in frame from base 1. From a lookup of the germline V gene, CDR1 and CDR2 are MDHEN and SYDVKM. V drops 7 bases and J drops 3 bases, leaving 19 bases in between. The data are from a study of CD8 T cells in Susac syndrome (dated by TCRdb to about 2019). In the study overall: Of the Susac syndrome patients who were sequenced, eight or nine were in clinical remission while about six had clinically active disease. Susac syndrome patients were therapy-naive, on corticosteroids (some also receiving IVIg), or on IVIg alone at blood withdrawal. Repertoire sequencing was used to test whether CD8+ T cell activation and differentiation in Susac syndrome was antigen driven. Points the paper makes about the study in general: The TCR sequencing and HLA analysis was acknowledged to have included a relatively small number of individuals. In patients with Susac syndrome, the CD4+ T cell repertoire showed no detectable clonal expansion.

Peripheral blood CD8+ and CD4+ T cells from healthy donors, Susac syndrome patients and multiple sclerosis patients were profiled by high-throughput TCR beta sequencing. Recently defined diagnostic criteria for definite or probable disease were met by the Susac syndrome patients. Bulk CD8+ and CD4+ T cells were purified by magnetic negative isolation, whereas CD8+ TEMRA cells were enriched by FACS. Blood was drawn into EDTA tubes, processed within 24 hours, and PBMCs were isolated by density gradient centrifugation. PBMCs intended for TCR sequencing were frozen in liquid nitrogen and were later thawed in a 37 degrees C water bath. Purity of sorted or isolated CD4+, CD8+ and CD8+ TEMRA cells was at least 90%. RNA was extracted with the RNeasy kit and roughly 0.45 to 1 ug was reverse transcribed using random hexamers. The immunoSEQ multiplex PCR assay, covering 54 Vbeta and 13 Jbeta segments, was used to amplify TCR beta CDR3 regions. PCR amplification bias was corrected using a synthetic template baseline for primer optimization and computational correction. In the authors' own workflow: Only productive sequences were kept, with reads annotated to V, D and J genes according to IMGT and analyzed in immunoSEQ Analyzer. Clonality was calculated as one minus the Shannon entropy normalized by log2 of the number of productive unique sequences. For each patient and control, public and private clones were evaluated among the 100 most prevalent clones. Clones were defined as Susac-specific when absent from the healthy and MS cohorts, from about 970 published viral clones and from other ImmuneACCESS disease sequences. Using fastp trimming at Q25 and MiXCR clonotype assembly, TCRdb reanalyzed the public sequencing data and kept in-frame beta chains. Each entry is one CDR3 protein sequence, shown with its most common DNA and genes. The V and J calls and clone size come from TCRdb's table, not from the authors' own analysis. This sample gives roughly 250,000 distinct CDR3 sequences in total; about 96% of them show up just once. Approximately 0.1% of the sample lies in the top ten.

The clonotype comes from a human donor with Susac syndrome. This receptor chain uses TRBV28 and TRBJ2-6, with TRBD1 perhaps the D gene, on 5 matching bases. The sample taken for sequencing was CD4+ T cells from PBMCs. The DNA sequence is given as TGTGCCAGCACCATGATCTCAGGGCGTTTTGGGGCCAACGTCCTGACTTTC. Its product reads: CASTMISGRFGANVLTF.